The sequence of this T cell receptor (beta chain) was determined in a study of neurological immune-mediated disorders. Unsorted libraries were prepared from 2 million PBMCs held at -80 C. TCRdb re-analysed the 5' RACE reads in MiXCR, keeping a single row per CDR3 protein. The sample carries approximately 19,000 distinct CDR3 sequences, 15% recorded once. Findings of the study overall: Subjects shared no identical expanded-clone CDR3 amino acid sequences, suggesting private TCR-beta repertoires in all groups. Whereas HTLV-1-associated myelopathy showed the most TCR clonal expansion, multiple sclerosis showed the least, with levels below those of healthy controls.

The CDR3 has 15 amino acids. From germline, CDR1 is SGHVS and CDR2 FNYEAQ. V lost 5 bases and J 1 base, leaving 12 bases between the germline ends. This clonotype occurred a few times. The antigen remains undetermined. The V and J genes are TRBV7-6 and TRBJ2-4; D uncertain. The specimen sequenced was PBMCs. This TCR was recovered from a female donor with HTLV-1-associated myelopathy (HAM/TSP). In DNA, the CDR3 is TGTGCCAGCAGCGTTGCGCGCGGCGCCAAAAACATTCAGTACTTC. Translation: CASSVARGAKNIQYF.